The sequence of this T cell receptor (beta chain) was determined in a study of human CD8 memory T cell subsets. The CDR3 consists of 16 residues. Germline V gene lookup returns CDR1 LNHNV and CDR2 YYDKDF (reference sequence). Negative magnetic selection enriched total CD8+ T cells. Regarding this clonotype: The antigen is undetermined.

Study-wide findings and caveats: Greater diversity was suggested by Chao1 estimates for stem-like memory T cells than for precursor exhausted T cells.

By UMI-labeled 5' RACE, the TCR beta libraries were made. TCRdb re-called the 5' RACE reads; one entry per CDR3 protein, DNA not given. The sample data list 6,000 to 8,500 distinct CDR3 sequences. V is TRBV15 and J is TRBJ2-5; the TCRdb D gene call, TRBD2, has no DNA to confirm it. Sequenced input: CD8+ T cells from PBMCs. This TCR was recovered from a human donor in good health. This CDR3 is CATSRDGGNRQETQYF.